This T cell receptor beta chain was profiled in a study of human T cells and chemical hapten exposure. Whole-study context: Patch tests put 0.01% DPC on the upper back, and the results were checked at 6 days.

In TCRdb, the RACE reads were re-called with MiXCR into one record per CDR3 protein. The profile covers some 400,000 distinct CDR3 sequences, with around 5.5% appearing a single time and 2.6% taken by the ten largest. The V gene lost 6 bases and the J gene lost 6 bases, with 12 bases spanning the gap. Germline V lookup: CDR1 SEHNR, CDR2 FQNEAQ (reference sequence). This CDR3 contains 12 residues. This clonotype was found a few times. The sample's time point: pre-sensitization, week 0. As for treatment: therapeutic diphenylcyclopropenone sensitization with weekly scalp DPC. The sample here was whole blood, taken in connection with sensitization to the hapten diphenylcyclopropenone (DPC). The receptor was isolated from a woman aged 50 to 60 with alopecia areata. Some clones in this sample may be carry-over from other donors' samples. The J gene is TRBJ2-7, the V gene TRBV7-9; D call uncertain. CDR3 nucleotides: TGTGCCAGCAGTCGCGGCTCGGCCGAGCAGTACTTC. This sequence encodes CASSRGSAEQYF.